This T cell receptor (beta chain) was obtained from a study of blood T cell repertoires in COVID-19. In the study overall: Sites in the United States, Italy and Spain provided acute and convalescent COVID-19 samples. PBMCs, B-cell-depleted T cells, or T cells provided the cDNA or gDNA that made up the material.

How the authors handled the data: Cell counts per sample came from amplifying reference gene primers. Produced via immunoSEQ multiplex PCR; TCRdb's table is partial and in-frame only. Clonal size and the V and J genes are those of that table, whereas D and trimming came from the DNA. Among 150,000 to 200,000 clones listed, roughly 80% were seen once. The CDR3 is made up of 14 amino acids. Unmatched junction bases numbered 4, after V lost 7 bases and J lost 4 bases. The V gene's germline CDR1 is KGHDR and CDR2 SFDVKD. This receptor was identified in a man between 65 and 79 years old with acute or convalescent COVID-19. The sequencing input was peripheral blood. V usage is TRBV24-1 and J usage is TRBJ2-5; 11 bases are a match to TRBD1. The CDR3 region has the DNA TGTGCCACCAGGGGACAGGGGGGGCGAGAGACCCAGTACTTC. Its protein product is CATRGQGGRETQYF.